This T cell receptor (beta chain) was documented in a study of a mutant IDH1 vaccine in newly diagnosed glioma. The wider study: Averaging roughly 40 years of age, treated patients were around 60% male and approximately 40% female. Patients arrived already treated with radiotherapy, temozolomide, or both, most having had both.

Time point indicated: baseline, week 1 (first vaccination visit). Treatment noted: pre-vaccination baseline after standard-of-care therapy. Newly diagnosed WHO grade 3 or 4 IDH1-mutant, ATRX-lost astrocytomas were identified in the donors. Generated by immunoSEQ multiplex PCR, the TCRdb table keeps only in-frame clones and is missing some. Among approximately 54,000 clones listed, roughly 80% were seen once. V gave up 5 bases and J gave up 1 base, with 3 bases separating them. This CDR3 contains 12 residues. Germline-derived CDR1 and CDR2 are MNHEY and SVGAGI. The TCR sequence derives from a man between 18 and 35 years old with glioma. The chain links TRBV6-5 to TRBJ1-3; D is unresolved. The starting material was PBMCs, obtained from a glioma patient treated with radiotherapy, temozolomide or both. The CDR3 DNA reads as TGTGCCAGCAGTGCATCTGGAAACACCATATATTTT. Amino acid sequence: CASSASGNTIYF.